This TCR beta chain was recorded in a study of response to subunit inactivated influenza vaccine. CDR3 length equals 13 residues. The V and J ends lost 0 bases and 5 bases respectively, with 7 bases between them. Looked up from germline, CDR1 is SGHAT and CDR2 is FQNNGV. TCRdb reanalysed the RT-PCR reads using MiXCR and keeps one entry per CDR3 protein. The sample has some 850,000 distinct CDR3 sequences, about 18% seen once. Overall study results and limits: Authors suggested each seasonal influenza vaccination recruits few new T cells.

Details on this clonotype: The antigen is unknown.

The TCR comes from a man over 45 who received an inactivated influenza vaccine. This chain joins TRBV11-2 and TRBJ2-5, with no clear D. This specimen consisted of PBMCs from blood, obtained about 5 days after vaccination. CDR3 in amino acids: CASSLDQAETQYF. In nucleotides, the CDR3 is TGTGCCAGCAGCTTAGATCAAGCGGAGACCCAGTACTTC.